A single sample gave rise to the 6 T cell receptor beta chains below, sequenced in a study of blood T cell repertoires in COVID-19 (dated by TCRdb to between 2020 and 2021). The library was built by means of the immunoSEQ multiplex PCR assay. Here the immuneACCESS table is served through TCRdb, limited to in-frame sequences with V and J called. Missing clones are a known gap in these copies; in checked studies unresolved V genes cover under half, and the rest lacks a known reason. The sample table holds under 300,000 clones, of which 82% were seen once. The ten biggest clones cover around 12% of the sample. Sequences were obtained from peripheral blood. These receptors came from a woman aged 55-70 years with active or convalescent COVID-19.

V and J are TRBV14 and TRBJ2-1, with a possible D match to TRBD2 (5 bases). Germline V gene lookup returns CDR1 SGHDN and CDR2 FVKESK. This CDR3 contains 17 residues. V shed 0 bases and J shed 6 bases, with 18 bases lying between them. CDR3 residues: CASSQERRRHSPNEQFF. DNA for the CDR3: TGTGCCAGCAGCCAAGAACGGAGGAGACATTCACCCAATGAGCAGTTCTTC.

The chain employs TRBV27 and TRBJ1-2; TRBD1 agrees at 7 bases. Germline assignment: CDR1 MNHEY and CDR2 SMNVEV (reference sequence). V shed 3 bases and J 5 bases; nucleotides not matched to a gene: 6. This CDR3 is built from 14 residues. The CDR3 DNA follows: TGTGCCAGCAGTTTTCAGGGGGATCGGTATGGCTACACCTTC. It yields the protein CASSFQGDRYGYTF.

The rearrangement links TRBV28 to TRBJ1-5; unclear D gene. With 4 bases removed from V and 4 bases from J, the gap between germline ends came to 11 bases. CDR1 and CDR2 from the germline V gene are MDHEN and SYDVKM. The CDR3 contains 14 residues. As DNA, the CDR3 is TGTGCCAGCAGTTCTGCGCCCGCTAATCAGCCCCAGCATTTT. It codes for CASSSAPANQPQHF.

CDR3 sequence (DNA): TGTGCCACCAGCACAGATAGGACACAAAAGACCCAGTACTTC. Translated: CATSTDRTQKTQYF. The chain carries TRBV15 and TRBJ2-5, with a tentative D call TRBD1 (5 bases). Germline V gene sequence: CDR1 LNHNV, CDR2 YYDKDF (reference sequence). V was trimmed by 4 bases and J by 6 bases, leaving 15 bases between them. The CDR3 consists of 14 residues.

The chain links TRBV10-3 to TRBJ1-1, with 9 bases lining up with TRBD1. The J segment lost 0 bases and the V segment lost 2 bases, leaving 4 bases of the junction unmatched. The CDR3 is 16 amino acids. The germline V gene has CDR1 ENHRY and CDR2 SYGVKD. The CDR3 region has the DNA TGTGCCATCAGTGAGGGGACAGGGAGCATGAACACTGAAGCTTTCTTT. This sequence encodes CAISEGTGSMNTEAFF.

The chain couples TRBV4-1 to TRBJ2-7; 8 bases fit TRBD2. From germline, CDR1 is MGHRA and CDR2 YSYEKL. V was pared by 1 base and J by 0 bases, with 2 bases of the junction left unmatched. The CDR3 contains 15 residues. The chain's CDR3 is CASSQAGGVSYEQYF. DNA for the CDR3: TGCGCCAGCAGCCAAGCCGGGGGGGTCTCCTACGAGCAGTACTTC.